These T cell receptor beta chains were read from a single sample in a study of CD8 T cells in Susac syndrome. A single record per CDR3 protein comes from TCRdb applying MiXCR to the immunoSEQ multiplex PCR reads. The sample yields about 200,000 distinct CDR3 sequences, 90% to 95% seen once. The sequencing input was CD4+ T cells from PBMCs. All receptors come from a human donor in good health. Each CDR3 is given with its conserved first and last residue. D genes are given only for firm matches. The size entry is marked missing in some rows and otherwise reads once, few, many or a size class.

CDR3aa: CASSFGMDRVNQPQHF
CDR3nt: TGTGCCAGCAGTTTTGGCATGGACAGGGTCAATCAGCCCCAGCATTTT
d_gene: TRBD1
abundance: NA
len: 16
j_gene: TRBJ1-5
v_gene: TRBV12-3/TRBV12-4

CDR3aa: CSARAGGEYNEQFF
CDR3nt: TGCAGTGCTAGGGCCGGGGGGGAGTACAATGAGCAGTTCTTC
d_gene: TRBD2
abundance: NA
len: 14
j_gene: TRBJ2-1
v_gene: TRBV20-1

CDR3aa: CASRWDREHGYTF
CDR3nt: TGTGCCAGCAGGTGGGACAGGGAACATGGCTACACCTTC
d_gene: TRBD1
abundance: NA
len: 13
j_gene: TRBJ1-2
v_gene: TRBV27

CDR3aa: CASSPGSPTEAFF
CDR3nt: TGTGCCAGCAGCCCCGGTAGTCCCACTGAAGCTTTCTTT
d_gene: NA
abundance: NA
len: 13
j_gene: TRBJ1-1
v_gene: TRBV3-1

CDR3aa: CASSPNLGYEQYF
CDR3nt: TGTGCCAGCAGCCCTAACCTGGGCTACGAGCAGTACTTC
d_gene: NA
abundance: NA
len: 13
j_gene: TRBJ2-7
v_gene: TRBV11-2

CDR3aa: CATSRDLGDINYGYTF
CDR3nt: TGTGCCACCAGCAGGGACCTGGGGGACATCAACTATGGCTACACCTTC
d_gene: NA
abundance: NA
len: 16
j_gene: TRBJ1-2
v_gene: TRBV15

CDR3aa: CASSPPDRKAQFF
CDR3nt: TGTGCCAGCAGCCCACCGGACAGGAAGGCCCAGTTCTTC
d_gene: TRBD1
abundance: NA
len: 13
j_gene: TRBJ2-1
v_gene: TRBV28

CDR3aa: CASSPGGARNQPQHF
CDR3nt: TGTGCCAGCAGTCCCGGAGGGGCCCGCAATCAGCCCCAGCATTTT
d_gene: NA
abundance: NA
len: 15
j_gene: TRBJ1-5
v_gene: TRBV12-3/TRBV12-4

CDR3aa: CASSLPPTTGMNTEAFF
CDR3nt: TGTGCCAGCAGTTTACCTCCTACGACAGGAATGAACACTGAAGCTTTCTTT
d_gene: NA
abundance: NA
len: 17
j_gene: TRBJ1-1
v_gene: TRBV27

CDR3aa: CASSQETVPNYEQYF
CDR3nt: TGCGCCAGCAGCCAAGAAACAGTCCCGAACTACGAGCAGTACTTC
d_gene: NA
abundance: NA
len: 15
j_gene: TRBJ2-7
v_gene: TRBV4-3

CDR3aa: CASTLPRLAPSPYNEQFF
CDR3nt: TGTGCCAGTACCCTCCCCCGACTAGCGCCAAGCCCCTACAATGAGCAGTTCTTC
d_gene: TRBD2
abundance: once
len: 18
j_gene: TRBJ2-1
v_gene: TRBV19

CDR3aa: CATSDGPVVEQFF
CDR3nt: TGTGCCACCAGTGACGGGCCAGTTGTTGAGCAGTTCTTC
d_gene: NA
abundance: NA
len: 13
j_gene: TRBJ2-1
v_gene: TRBV24-1

CDR3aa: CASSLLRSAGNTIYF
CDR3nt: TGTGCCAGCAGCTTATTGCGGTCGGCTGGAAACACCATATATTTT
d_gene: NA
abundance: NA
len: 15
j_gene: TRBJ1-3
v_gene: TRBV7-2

CDR3aa: CASSDGSAGGIEQYF
CDR3nt: TGTGCCAGCAGCGATGGGTCTGCCGGGGGCATCGAGCAGTACTTC
d_gene: NA
abundance: NA
len: 15
j_gene: TRBJ2-7
v_gene: TRBV25-1

CDR3aa: CASSQDRGPWGYTF
CDR3nt: TGTGCCAGCAGCCAGGACAGGGGCCCGTGGGGCTACACCTTC
d_gene: TRBD1
abundance: NA
len: 14
j_gene: TRBJ1-2
v_gene: TRBV3-1

CDR3aa: CASRLDRNQPQHF
CDR3nt: TGTGCCAGCAGGCTCGATCGCAATCAGCCCCAGCATTTT
d_gene: NA
abundance: once
len: 13
j_gene: TRBJ1-5
v_gene: TRBV28

CDR3aa: CASSINADYGYTF
CDR3nt: TGTGCCAGTAGTATCAATGCCGACTATGGCTACACCTTC
d_gene: NA
abundance: NA
len: 13
j_gene: TRBJ1-2
v_gene: TRBV19

CDR3aa: CASSQGGRSTGELFF
CDR3nt: TGTGCCAGCAGCCAAGGTGGGAGGAGTACCGGGGAGCTGTTTTTT
d_gene: NA
abundance: NA
len: 15
j_gene: TRBJ2-2
v_gene: TRBV3-1

CDR3aa: CAWSFGGGRNEQFF
CDR3nt: TGTGCCTGGAGTTTCGGGGGCGGAAGGAATGAGCAGTTCTTC
d_gene: NA
abundance: NA
len: 14
j_gene: TRBJ2-1
v_gene: TRBV30

CDR3aa: CASSEYKGNGSPLHF
CDR3nt: TGTGCCAGCAGTGAATATAAGGGGAACGGATCACCCCTCCACTTT
d_gene: NA
abundance: NA
len: 15
j_gene: TRBJ1-6
v_gene: TRBV25-1

CDR3aa: CSVKVFRGYTF
CDR3nt: TGCAGCGTTAAGGTTTTTCGGGGCTACACCTTC
d_gene: NA
abundance: NA
len: 11
j_gene: TRBJ1-2
v_gene: TRBV29-1

CDR3aa: CAISGGQDEQYF
CDR3nt: TGTGCCATCAGTGGCGGACAGGACGAGCAGTACTTC
d_gene: TRBD1
abundance: NA
len: 12
j_gene: TRBJ2-7
v_gene: TRBV10-3

CDR3aa: CSANRGASENGYTF
CDR3nt: TGCAGCGCCAACAGAGGGGCGTCCGAGAATGGCTACACCTTC
d_gene: NA
abundance: NA
len: 14
j_gene: TRBJ1-2
v_gene: TRBV29-1

CDR3aa: CASSLEASSTDTQYF
CDR3nt: TGCGCCAGCAGCTTGGAAGCGAGTAGCACAGATACGCAGTATTTT
d_gene: NA
abundance: NA
len: 15
j_gene: TRBJ2-3
v_gene: TRBV5-1

CDR3aa: CASSEQADQPQHF
CDR3nt: TGCGCCAGCAGTGAACAGGCGGATCAGCCCCAGCATTTT
d_gene: NA
abundance: NA
len: 13
j_gene: TRBJ1-5
v_gene: TRBV10-1

CDR3aa: CASSSWGQGGTYEQYF
CDR3nt: TGTGCCAGCAGCTCATGGGGACAGGGGGGAACCTACGAGCAGTACTTC
d_gene: TRBD1
abundance: once
len: 16
j_gene: TRBJ2-7
v_gene: TRBV7-2

CDR3aa: CSAGDSLNTEAFF
CDR3nt: TGCAGTGCTGGGGACAGTTTGAACACTGAAGCTTTCTTT
d_gene: TRBD1
abundance: NA
len: 13
j_gene: TRBJ1-1
v_gene: TRBV20-1

CDR3aa: CSGTSGRSGYNEQFF
CDR3nt: TGCAGCGGGACTAGCGGGAGATCGGGGTACAATGAGCAGTTCTTC
d_gene: TRBD2
abundance: NA
len: 15
j_gene: TRBJ2-1
v_gene: TRBV20-1

CDR3aa: CASSDQYNEQFF
CDR3nt: TGTGCCAGCAGTGATCAATACAATGAGCAGTTCTTC
d_gene: NA
abundance: NA
len: 12
j_gene: TRBJ2-1
v_gene: TRBV2

CDR3aa: CAWSSGPRTSAQHF
CDR3nt: TGTGCCTGGAGCTCGGGACCAAGAACTTCGGCCCAGCATTTT
d_gene: NA
abundance: NA
len: 14
j_gene: TRBJ1-5
v_gene: TRBV30

CDR3aa: CASSITGNGYTF
CDR3nt: TGTGCCAGCAGTATCACAGGGAATGGCTACACCTTC
d_gene: NA
abundance: NA
len: 12
j_gene: TRBJ1-2
v_gene: TRBV12-3/TRBV12-4

CDR3aa: CASSQARGNTIYF
CDR3nt: TGTGCCAGCAGCCAAGCCCGTGGAAACACCATATATTTT
d_gene: NA
abundance: NA
len: 13
j_gene: TRBJ1-3
v_gene: TRBV3-1

CDR3aa: CSARDGRGGHGTDTQYF
CDR3nt: TGCAGTGCTAGAGATGGACGGGGGGGCCATGGCACAGATACGCAGTATTTT
d_gene: TRBD2
abundance: NA
len: 17
j_gene: TRBJ2-3
v_gene: TRBV20-1

CDR3aa: CSAMSGDTQYF
CDR3nt: TGCAGTGCTATGTCCGGGGATACGCAGTATTTT
d_gene: NA
abundance: once
len: 11
j_gene: TRBJ2-3
v_gene: TRBV20-1

CDR3aa: CASRRDMNTEAFF
CDR3nt: TGTGCCAGCCGGAGGGACATGAACACTGAAGCTTTCTTT
d_gene: NA
abundance: NA
len: 13
j_gene: TRBJ1-1
v_gene: TRBV9

CDR3aa: CASSLNRASNEQFF
CDR3nt: TGTGCCAGCAGCTTAAACAGGGCTTCGAATGAGCAGTTCTTC
d_gene: NA
abundance: NA
len: 14
j_gene: TRBJ2-1
v_gene: TRBV11-3

CDR3aa: CASSQPAGTGYNEQFF
CDR3nt: TGCGCCAGCAGCCAGCCCGCCGGGACGGGGTACAATGAGCAGTTCTTC
d_gene: NA
abundance: NA
len: 16
j_gene: TRBJ2-1
v_gene: TRBV4-1

CDR3aa: CASSLSTATDTQYF
CDR3nt: TGTGCCAGCAGTTTATCCACCGCCACAGATACGCAGTATTTT
d_gene: NA
abundance: NA
len: 14
j_gene: TRBJ2-3
v_gene: TRBV27

CDR3aa: CASSVDGNPYNEQFF
CDR3nt: TGTGCCAGCAGCGTAGACGGGAACCCATACAATGAGCAGTTCTTC
d_gene: NA
abundance: NA
len: 15
j_gene: TRBJ2-1
v_gene: TRBV9

CDR3aa: CASSLVGQSTGELFF
CDR3nt: TGTGCCAGCAGCTTGGTGGGACAGTCCACCGGGGAGCTGTTTTTT
d_gene: TRBD1
abundance: NA
len: 15
j_gene: TRBJ2-2
v_gene: TRBV5-6

CDR3aa: CATSDRGTEYGYTF
CDR3nt: TGTGCCACCAGTGATAGGGGGACAGAGTATGGCTACACCTTC
d_gene: TRBD1
abundance: NA
len: 14
j_gene: TRBJ1-2
v_gene: TRBV24-1

CDR3aa: CSVSRTGNTEAFF
CDR3nt: TGCAGCGTTTCCAGGACAGGGAACACTGAAGCTTTCTTT
d_gene: TRBD1
abundance: NA
len: 13
j_gene: TRBJ1-1
v_gene: TRBV29-1

CDR3aa: CASSRDRVSNQPQHF
CDR3nt: TGTGCCAGCAGCCGCGACAGGGTAAGCAATCAGCCCCAGCATTTT
d_gene: TRBD1
abundance: NA
len: 15
j_gene: TRBJ1-5
v_gene: TRBV7-9

CDR3aa: CASSLSYEQYF
CDR3nt: TGTGCCAGCAGCCTCTCCTACGAGCAGTACTTC
d_gene: NA
abundance: NA
len: 11
j_gene: TRBJ2-7
v_gene: TRBV7-9

CDR3aa: CSASITDTQYF
CDR3nt: TGCAGTGCTAGCATCACAGATACGCAGTATTTT
d_gene: NA
abundance: NA
len: 11
j_gene: TRBJ2-3
v_gene: TRBV20-1

CDR3aa: CASSYKGVYGYTF
CDR3nt: TGTGCCAGCAGTTACAAGGGGGTCTATGGCTACACCTTC
d_gene: NA
abundance: NA
len: 13
j_gene: TRBJ1-2
v_gene: TRBV6-5

CDR3aa: CASYGRDRGYNEQFF
CDR3nt: TGTGCCAGCTACGGCCGGGACAGGGGATACAATGAGCAGTTCTTC
d_gene: TRBD1
abundance: NA
len: 15
j_gene: TRBJ2-1
v_gene: TRBV12-3/TRBV12-4

CDR3aa: CSARAPNEQFF
CDR3nt: TGCAGTGCCCGAGCCCCCAACGAGCAGTTCTTC
d_gene: NA
abundance: NA
len: 11
j_gene: TRBJ2-1
v_gene: TRBV20-1